The entry below describes one TCR beta chain. The antigen is undetermined. Everyone who donated was a healthy bone marrow donor. The PCR had 60 Vbeta and 13 Jbeta primers. The protocol was immunoSEQ multiplex PCR, while the TCRdb copy is restricted to in-frame clones and leaves out a portion. The sample consists of tens of thousands of clones, about 84% of them appearing once. The data are from a study of cytomegalovirus exposure and HLA in healthy donors. General study points: A later analysis linked a missense variant in DCLRE1C to the trimming of TCR beta V and J genes. Cytomegalovirus-associated TCR beta chains were listed, numbering 150 to 200.

The clonotype was recovered from a female donor in good health and CMV-seronegative. What was sequenced was PBMCs.

The CDR3 here is CASKEGALDEQFF. The CDR3 nucleotides read TGTGCCAGCAAGGAGGGGGCTCTCGATGAGCAGTTCTTC. The chain joins TRBV28 to TRBJ2-1; weak D call: TRBD1 (7 bases). The CDR3 length is 13 residues. V lost 7 bases, J lost 8 bases, and 15 bases lay in between. CDR1 is MDHEN, CDR2 SYDVKM, per germline.